This T cell receptor (beta chain) was identified in a study of blood T cell repertoires in COVID-19. V lost 6 bases, J lost 4 bases, and 15 bases lay in between. The CDR3 spans 14 residues. The germline V gene has CDR1 MNHEY and CDR2 SVGAGI. Assay: immunoSEQ multiplex PCR; the TCRdb copy retains only in-frame clones and omits some. The table records approximately 480,000 clones, around 90% of them present only once. This TCR was recovered from a woman aged 18-35 years who had recovered from COVID-19. Input material: PBMCs or T cells enriched from blood (not recorded which). V gene TRBV6-5 combines with J gene TRBJ1-2; D is unresolved. The CDR3 sequence is CASSRPGATYGYTF. In nucleotides, the CDR3 is TGTGCCAGCAGCCGACCGGGAGCGACCTATGGCTACACCTTC.